Below, 6 T cell receptor beta chains from the same sample are listed, as sequenced in a study of blood T cell repertoires in COVID-19. The protocol was immunoSEQ multiplex PCR, while the TCRdb copy is restricted to in-frame clones and leaves out a portion. The sample contains a few hundred thousand clones, just over 85% of which appear only once. Sequenced: peripheral blood. The receptors derive from a man older than 75 with acute or convalescent COVID-19.

The V gene is TRBV12-3 or TRBV12-4, the J gene TRBJ2-4; TRBD1 agrees at 8 bases. The CDR3 totals 13 residues. V was clipped by 6 bases and J by 8 bases; unmatched bases: 6. CDR3 in amino acids: CASSVGQGHIQYF. CDR3 coding DNA: TGTGCCAGCAGCGTCGGACAGGGACACATTCAGTACTTC.

The gene calls are TRBV19 and TRBJ2-2; the match to TRBD2 covers 7 bases. The J segment lost 6 bases and the V segment lost 4 bases, leaving 5 bases of the junction unmatched. Germline values: CDR1 LNHDA, CDR2 SQIVND (reference sequence). CDR3 length: 14 residues. The CDR3 nucleotides are TGTGCCAGTAGTAGAGCCGGACTAGCCGGGGAGCTGTTTTTT. Translated: CASSRAGLAGELFF.

The V call is TRBV18, the J call TRBJ2-5, with 9 bases matching TRBD2. Germline V CDR1 and CDR2: KGHSH, LQKENI. This CDR3 is built from 15 residues. J lost 2 bases, V lost 2 bases, and 3 bases had no gene match. CDR3 region: CASSPELAGQETQYF. The CDR3 bases are TGTGCCAGCTCACCAGAGCTAGCGGGGCAAGAGACCCAGTACTTC.

The chain joins TRBV3-1 (or the pseudogene TRBV3-2) to TRBJ1-5; a possible D gene is TRBD1 (6 bases). This CDR3 comprises 13 residues. Germline V lookup: CDR1 LGHDT, CDR2 YNNKEL (reference sequence). The V end lost 5 bases, the J end lost 7 bases, and 12 bases lay between the germline ends. DNA of the CDR3: TGTGCCAGCAGCGTCAGGGGAGAGCAGCCCCAGCATTTT. Amino acid sequence: CASSVRGEQPQHF.

The DNA for the CDR3 is TGCGCCAGCAGCTTGAGGAGCTCAAGCTCCTACAATGAGCAGTTCTTC. This codes for CASSLRSSSSYNEQFF. The genes are TRBV5-1 and TRBJ2-1; no reliable D call. Per the germline V gene, CDR1 is SGHRS and CDR2 is YFSETQ. V gave up 1 base and J gave up 0 bases, with 11 bases separating them. This CDR3 has 16 amino acids.

The V gene is TRBV6-1, the J gene TRBJ1-6, with D hard to call. Germline V lookup: CDR1 MNHNS, CDR2 SASEGT. V shed 0 bases and J shed 10 bases, with 25 bases lying between them. The CDR3 sequence is 19 residues long. CDR3 sequence: CASSEALNPLSGRRSPLHF. DNA of the CDR3: TGTGCCAGCAGTGAAGCGTTAAACCCTCTCTCGGGGAGACGATCACCCCTCCACTTT.